This T cell receptor (beta chain) was identified in a study of control samples from healthy donors and cancer patients. Profiling relied on immunoSEQ multiplex PCR, and the TCRdb table lists in-frame clones only, not all of them. The data show approximately 190,000 clones, and the top ten clones hold about 2.2%. This CDR3 spans 15 amino acids. Germline V lookup: CDR1 LNHDA, CDR2 SQIVND (reference sequence). V lost 7 bases to trimming and J lost 7 bases, with 19 bases between them. The receptor was derived from a woman aged 30 to 39 in good health. The sample taken for sequencing was blood. The chain links TRBV19 to TRBJ2-2; tentatively, D is TRBD2 (7 bases). The CDR3, as DNA: TGTGCCAGTACCACGGGGGGCAGCGGGGTCGGGGAGCTGTTTTTT. This codes for CASTTGGSGVGELFF.